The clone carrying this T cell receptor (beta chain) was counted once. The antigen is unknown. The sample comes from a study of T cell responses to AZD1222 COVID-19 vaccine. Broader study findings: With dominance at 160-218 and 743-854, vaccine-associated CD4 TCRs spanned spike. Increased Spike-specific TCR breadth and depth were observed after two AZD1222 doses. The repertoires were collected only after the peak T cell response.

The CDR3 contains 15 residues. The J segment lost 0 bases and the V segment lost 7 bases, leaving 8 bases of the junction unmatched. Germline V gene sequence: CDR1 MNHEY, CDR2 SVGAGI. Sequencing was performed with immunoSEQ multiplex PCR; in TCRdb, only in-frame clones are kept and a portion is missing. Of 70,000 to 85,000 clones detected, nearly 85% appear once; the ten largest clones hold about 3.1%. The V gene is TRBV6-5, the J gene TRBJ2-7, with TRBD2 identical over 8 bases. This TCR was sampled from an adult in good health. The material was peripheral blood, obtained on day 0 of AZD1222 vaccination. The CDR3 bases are TGTGCCAGCACCCCCCCGGGGGGGGCCTCCTACGAGCAGTACTTC. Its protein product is CASTPPGGASYEQYF.